The T cell receptor beta chain described here comes from a study of early T cells in non-severe SARS-CoV-2 infection. Study-wide background: Whole-blood bulk RNA, unsorted, was sequenced, and chains were unpaired.

Using its own MiXCR run on the 5' RACE reads, TCRdb lists one record per CDR3 protein. This table holds tens of thousands of distinct CDR3 sequences, 6% to 8.5% found once. The germline CDR1 and CDR2 sequences are MNHEY and SVGEGT. The CDR3 totals 16 residues. As to this clonotype: Germline is not matched at one junction end, which may reflect a read error.

Sequencing used whole blood. The source is an adult who was a healthcare worker with PCR-confirmed SARS-CoV-2 infection or an uninfected control (not recorded which). V is TRBV6-2 or TRBV6-3 and J is TRBJ2-3, with 8 bases aligning to TRBD2. This CDR3 reads CASSSPGLARTDAQYF. Here the CDR3 DNA reads TGTGCCAGCAGTTCTCCCGGACTAGCCCGTACAGATGCGCAGTATTTT.